This T cell receptor (beta chain) was sequenced for a study of blood T cell repertoires in COVID-19. For the study at large: The samples span acute and convalescent COVID-19 from the United States, Italy and Spain.

Authors' data handling: Reference gene primer amplification gave estimated nucleated cell counts. Sequencing used immunoSEQ multiplex PCR; TCRdb keeps in-frame clones, though not all of them. The V and J calls and clone size come from that table; D and trimming were worked out from the DNA. The profile shows 120,000 or so clones, about 86% of them singletons. The CDR3 is 17 residues long. Deletions cut 5 bases from V and 3 bases from J, with 17 bases between. Germline CDR1 and CDR2: MNHNY and SVGAGI (reference sequence). The clonotype comes from an older man with active or convalescent COVID-19. J is TRBJ2-6 and V is TRBV6-6, with D possibly being TRBD2 (5 bases). The sequenced material came from peripheral blood. DNA for the CDR3: TGTGCCAGCAGTCCCTTACTCCGGGGTGATGGGGCCAACGTCCTGACTTTC. Translation gives CASSPLLRGDGANVLTF.